The following is a TCR delta chain sequence with its context. The protein recorded in TCRdb matches a much larger clone and deviates from this DNA's translation at residue 4, suggesting a read error; the protein here is obtained by translating the DNA. The data were taken from a study of gamma-delta T cells after stem cell transplantation. This CDR3 comprises 17 residues. From germline, CDR1 is GEAIGNYY and CDR2 EKD. Trimming took 5 bases from V and 0 from J; bases not matched to a gene: 14. TCRdb re-processed the RT-PCR reads using CATT. The repertoire holds fewer than 1,500 delta-chain clones, with about 4.9% as singletons.

Material: gamma-delta T cells. The TCR comes from a human donor. It is not recorded whose cells these are; they may come from a transplant donor. The rearrangement uses TRDV2 and TRDJ1; 7 bases line up with TRDD3. The DNA of the CDR3 is TGTGCCTGTGGCACGCCCTGGGGGCCCTCGTACACCGATAAACTCATCTTT. The encoded protein is CACGTPWGPSYTDKLIF.